This TCR beta chain was identified during a study of shared clonotypes between healthy human individuals. Trimming shortened V by 4 bases and J by 2 bases, and 9 bases separated the two germline ends. Looked up from germline, CDR1 is MNHEY and CDR2 is SMNVEV (reference sequence). The CDR3 consists of 13 residues. The data were produced by immunoSEQ multiplex PCR, yet TCRdb's version contains in-frame clones alone and is incomplete. The sample lists over a million clones; about 75% were seen once. The sequenced sample was memory CD4+ T cells sorted from blood. Subset noted: CD45RA-negative fraction. This clonotype was obtained from a man between 18 and 29 years old in good health. The rearrangement uses TRBV27 and TRBJ2-7, with a possible D match to TRBD1 (6 bases). The CDR3 region is CASSYGTTYEQYF. Written as DNA, the CDR3 is TGTGCCAGCAGTTACGGGACAACCTACGAGCAGTACTTC.